This T cell receptor (beta chain) was identified during a study of control samples from healthy donors and cancer patients. The germline V gene has CDR1 ENHRY and CDR2 SYGVKD. CDR3 length equals 14 residues. V lost 4 bases, J lost 6 bases, and 15 bases lay in between. Profiled with immunoSEQ multiplex PCR; TCRdb holds only in-frame clones, not every one. The table includes around 100,000 clones, around nine tenths detected once. The chain combines TRBV10-3 with TRBJ1-2, with no clear D. This receptor was taken from a man aged 30-40 years in good health. Sequenced: blood. DNA of the CDR3: TGTGCCATCAGTGGAGGCCGGGAGAGAAATGGCTACACCTTC. Its translation is CAISGGRERNGYTF.